A selection of T cell receptor beta chains follows, all from one sample in a study of liver allograft versus peripheral blood T cells. TCRdb ran MiXCR on the reads and lists one entry per CDR3 protein. The table lists more than 2,000 distinct CDR3 sequences, roughly a sixth of them singletons. The receptor set was obtained from a human patient who had a liver transplant. The T cells may partly be graft donor cells. Each CDR3 is given with its conserved first and last residue. The order of the fields is CDR3 DNA, CDR3 protein, J gene, clone size, V gene, D gene. The D gene is left open where the match is weak. A clone size is listed for some rows: how often the clone was seen (once, few, many), or a class if it is expanded.

CDR3 DNA: TGTGCCAGCAGCCCCGCCGGGGTTGGCGAGCAGTACTTC
CDR3 protein: CASSPAGVGEQYF
J gene: TRBJ2-7
clone size: many
V gene: TRBV5-6
D gene: NA

CDR3 DNA: TGTGCCAGCAGTTTTTTACAGGTAACCTACGAGCAGTACTTC
CDR3 protein: CASSFLQVTYEQYF
J gene: TRBJ2-7
clone size: many
V gene: TRBV28
D gene: NA

CDR3 DNA: TGCAGTGCTAGTCAGGGGACGTACCAAGAGACCCAGTACTTC
CDR3 protein: CSASQGTYQETQYF
J gene: TRBJ2-5
clone size: NA
V gene: TRBV20-1
D gene: NA

CDR3 DNA: TGCTCAATCAGGGATACCGGGGAGCTGTTTTTT
CDR3 protein: CSIRDTGELFF
J gene: TRBJ2-2
clone size: NA
V gene: TRBV29-1
D gene: NA

CDR3 DNA: TGTGCCAGCAGTTACGGGACTAGCGTGAATACGGAGCAGTTCTTC
CDR3 protein: CASSYGTSVNTEQFF
J gene: TRBJ2-1
clone size: medium-sized
V gene: TRBV6-2/TRBV6-3
D gene: TRBD2

CDR3 DNA: TGTGCCACCAGCAGAGATCTTGGCAGATCTCAGCCCCAGCATTTT
CDR3 protein: CATSRDLGRSQPQHF
J gene: TRBJ1-5
clone size: NA
V gene: TRBV15
D gene: NA

CDR3 DNA: TGTGCCAGCAGCGTAGCGGCAGGCAACGAGCAGTACTTC
CDR3 protein: CASSVAAGNEQYF
J gene: TRBJ2-7
clone size: NA
V gene: TRBV9
D gene: NA

CDR3 DNA: TGTGCCATCAGTGAGGCTCCCGGACAGGGGATCACCAATCAGCCCCAGCATTTT
CDR3 protein: CAISEAPGQGITNQPQHF
J gene: TRBJ1-5
clone size: medium-sized
V gene: TRBV10-3
D gene: TRBD1

CDR3 DNA: TGTGCCAGCAGCTCCGGGACTAGCGGGTTCTGGATGTACTTC
CDR3 protein: CASSSGTSGFWMYF
J gene: TRBJ2-7
clone size: medium-sized
V gene: TRBV27
D gene: TRBD2

CDR3 DNA: TGCAGTGCTAGAGATCTCGGGCGGGACTCCTACGAGCAGTACTTC
CDR3 protein: CSARDLGRDSYEQYF
J gene: TRBJ2-7
clone size: NA
V gene: TRBV20-1
D gene: NA

CDR3 DNA: TGTGCCAGCAGCGGACGGGACAGCAAGGTCTTTAATTCACCCCTCCACTTT
CDR3 protein: CASSGRDSKVFNSPLHF
J gene: TRBJ1-6
clone size: NA
V gene: TRBV11-2
D gene: TRBD1

CDR3 DNA: TGCAGTGCTAGAGATCCCACAGGAGGTAACTATGGCTACACCTTC
CDR3 protein: CSARDPTGGNYGYTF
J gene: TRBJ1-2
clone size: NA
V gene: TRBV20-1
D gene: NA

CDR3 DNA: TGTGCCAGCAGTTTACCGTATGACGGGGAGCTGTTTTTT
CDR3 protein: CASSLPYDGELFF
J gene: TRBJ2-2
clone size: many
V gene: TRBV27
D gene: NA

CDR3 DNA: TGTGCCAGCAGTTACTCGGCGGAGGGGCTGTCCTACGAGCAGTACTTC
CDR3 protein: CASSYSAEGLSYEQYF
J gene: TRBJ2-7
clone size: medium-sized
V gene: TRBV6-2/TRBV6-3
D gene: NA

CDR3 DNA: TGTGCCAGCAGTTCCTTGGAGAGGGGTATTTTTTATGGCTACACCTTC
CDR3 protein: CASSSLERGIFYGYTF
J gene: TRBJ1-2
clone size: many
V gene: TRBV6-2/TRBV6-3
D gene: NA

CDR3 DNA: TGTGCCACCCGGGTGACAGGTGGGTACGAGCAGTACTTC
CDR3 protein: CATRVTGGYEQYF
J gene: TRBJ2-7
clone size: medium-sized
V gene: TRBV27
D gene: NA

CDR3 DNA: TGTGCCAGCAGCGGGGGGGCGCACGAGCAGTACTTC
CDR3 protein: CASSGGAHEQYF
J gene: TRBJ2-7
clone size: few
V gene: TRBV7-9
D gene: NA

CDR3 DNA: TGTGCCAGCAGCTTAACCGGGGGCCGAGAGACCCAGTACTTC
CDR3 protein: CASSLTGGRETQYF
J gene: TRBJ2-5
clone size: NA
V gene: TRBV7-3
D gene: NA

CDR3 DNA: TGTGCCAGCCTTCCCTCGGCAACTCAAAACACTGAAGCTTTCTTT
CDR3 protein: CASLPSATQNTEAFF
J gene: TRBJ1-1
clone size: many
V gene: TRBV5-6
D gene: NA

CDR3 DNA: TGTGCCAGCAGCTTTGGGACAGGGTCTTACGAGCAGTACTTC
CDR3 protein: CASSFGTGSYEQYF
J gene: TRBJ2-7
clone size: many
V gene: TRBV5-6
D gene: TRBD1